This T cell receptor beta chain is drawn from a study of T cell responses to AZD1222 COVID-19 vaccine. Overall study findings and caveats: Most donors were white British and more were female, and clonal diversity was possibly underestimated. Spike-wide coverage was observed for vaccine-associated CD4 TCRs, with dominant responses at 160-218 and 743-854. Nearly half of spike-specific TCRs reportedly target variant regions that are unmutated in the B.1.351 and B.1.1.7 variants.

With regard to this clone: Its cognate antigen is unknown.

The germline V gene has CDR1 SGHVS and CDR2 FQNEAQ. CDR3 length equals 17 residues. With 4 bases removed from V and 1 base from J, the gap between germline ends came to 19 bases. Sequencing used immunoSEQ multiplex PCR; TCRdb keeps in-frame clones, though not all of them. The sample consists of 200,000 or so clones, around 87% of them appearing once. The sample was peripheral blood, taken on day 0 of MenACWY control vaccination. The sequence was collected from an adult in good health. The chain is built from TRBV7-8 and TRBJ1-2, with TRBD1 as a possible D gene (6 bases). CDR3 in amino acids: CASSSDQQGFYNYGYTF. Written as DNA, the CDR3 is TGTGCCAGCAGCTCGGACCAACAGGGCTTCTATAACTATGGCTACACCTTC.